This T cell receptor beta chain was sequenced during a study of vaccination and CD4 T cells after COVID-19. Study summary: The stimulus for the cells was overlapping spike peptides derived from SARS-CoV-2, HCoV-NL63, HCoV-OC43 and HCoV-229E.

Described treatment: approximately 11-day PBMC culture with coronavirus spike peptide pools or control peptides (ViraFEST assay). Harvesting of the unexposed donor's CD4+ T cells predated the COVID-19 pandemic (2011-2018). Cultured CD4+ T cell DNA was sequenced using the Oncomine TCR Beta short-read assay. TCRdb fed the PCR reads into MiXCR, producing one record per CDR3 protein. Among 7,000 or so distinct CDR3 sequences listed, around a third were seen once. Regarding this clonotype: The antigen is undetermined.

CDR1 is SEHNR and CDR2 is FQNEAQ in the germline V gene (reference sequence). After removal of 2 bases from V and 2 bases from J, the junction contained 2 bases not matched to a gene. The CDR3 has 15 amino acids. Sample: CD4+ T cells from blood, cultured in vitro. The receptor was isolated from a human donor in good health. The chain recombines TRBV7-9 with TRBJ2-3, with TRBD2 matching 9 bases. The CDR3 region is CASSLLAGITDTQYF. DNA of the CDR3: TGTGCCAGCAGCTTACTAGCGGGGATCACAGATACGCAGTATTTT.